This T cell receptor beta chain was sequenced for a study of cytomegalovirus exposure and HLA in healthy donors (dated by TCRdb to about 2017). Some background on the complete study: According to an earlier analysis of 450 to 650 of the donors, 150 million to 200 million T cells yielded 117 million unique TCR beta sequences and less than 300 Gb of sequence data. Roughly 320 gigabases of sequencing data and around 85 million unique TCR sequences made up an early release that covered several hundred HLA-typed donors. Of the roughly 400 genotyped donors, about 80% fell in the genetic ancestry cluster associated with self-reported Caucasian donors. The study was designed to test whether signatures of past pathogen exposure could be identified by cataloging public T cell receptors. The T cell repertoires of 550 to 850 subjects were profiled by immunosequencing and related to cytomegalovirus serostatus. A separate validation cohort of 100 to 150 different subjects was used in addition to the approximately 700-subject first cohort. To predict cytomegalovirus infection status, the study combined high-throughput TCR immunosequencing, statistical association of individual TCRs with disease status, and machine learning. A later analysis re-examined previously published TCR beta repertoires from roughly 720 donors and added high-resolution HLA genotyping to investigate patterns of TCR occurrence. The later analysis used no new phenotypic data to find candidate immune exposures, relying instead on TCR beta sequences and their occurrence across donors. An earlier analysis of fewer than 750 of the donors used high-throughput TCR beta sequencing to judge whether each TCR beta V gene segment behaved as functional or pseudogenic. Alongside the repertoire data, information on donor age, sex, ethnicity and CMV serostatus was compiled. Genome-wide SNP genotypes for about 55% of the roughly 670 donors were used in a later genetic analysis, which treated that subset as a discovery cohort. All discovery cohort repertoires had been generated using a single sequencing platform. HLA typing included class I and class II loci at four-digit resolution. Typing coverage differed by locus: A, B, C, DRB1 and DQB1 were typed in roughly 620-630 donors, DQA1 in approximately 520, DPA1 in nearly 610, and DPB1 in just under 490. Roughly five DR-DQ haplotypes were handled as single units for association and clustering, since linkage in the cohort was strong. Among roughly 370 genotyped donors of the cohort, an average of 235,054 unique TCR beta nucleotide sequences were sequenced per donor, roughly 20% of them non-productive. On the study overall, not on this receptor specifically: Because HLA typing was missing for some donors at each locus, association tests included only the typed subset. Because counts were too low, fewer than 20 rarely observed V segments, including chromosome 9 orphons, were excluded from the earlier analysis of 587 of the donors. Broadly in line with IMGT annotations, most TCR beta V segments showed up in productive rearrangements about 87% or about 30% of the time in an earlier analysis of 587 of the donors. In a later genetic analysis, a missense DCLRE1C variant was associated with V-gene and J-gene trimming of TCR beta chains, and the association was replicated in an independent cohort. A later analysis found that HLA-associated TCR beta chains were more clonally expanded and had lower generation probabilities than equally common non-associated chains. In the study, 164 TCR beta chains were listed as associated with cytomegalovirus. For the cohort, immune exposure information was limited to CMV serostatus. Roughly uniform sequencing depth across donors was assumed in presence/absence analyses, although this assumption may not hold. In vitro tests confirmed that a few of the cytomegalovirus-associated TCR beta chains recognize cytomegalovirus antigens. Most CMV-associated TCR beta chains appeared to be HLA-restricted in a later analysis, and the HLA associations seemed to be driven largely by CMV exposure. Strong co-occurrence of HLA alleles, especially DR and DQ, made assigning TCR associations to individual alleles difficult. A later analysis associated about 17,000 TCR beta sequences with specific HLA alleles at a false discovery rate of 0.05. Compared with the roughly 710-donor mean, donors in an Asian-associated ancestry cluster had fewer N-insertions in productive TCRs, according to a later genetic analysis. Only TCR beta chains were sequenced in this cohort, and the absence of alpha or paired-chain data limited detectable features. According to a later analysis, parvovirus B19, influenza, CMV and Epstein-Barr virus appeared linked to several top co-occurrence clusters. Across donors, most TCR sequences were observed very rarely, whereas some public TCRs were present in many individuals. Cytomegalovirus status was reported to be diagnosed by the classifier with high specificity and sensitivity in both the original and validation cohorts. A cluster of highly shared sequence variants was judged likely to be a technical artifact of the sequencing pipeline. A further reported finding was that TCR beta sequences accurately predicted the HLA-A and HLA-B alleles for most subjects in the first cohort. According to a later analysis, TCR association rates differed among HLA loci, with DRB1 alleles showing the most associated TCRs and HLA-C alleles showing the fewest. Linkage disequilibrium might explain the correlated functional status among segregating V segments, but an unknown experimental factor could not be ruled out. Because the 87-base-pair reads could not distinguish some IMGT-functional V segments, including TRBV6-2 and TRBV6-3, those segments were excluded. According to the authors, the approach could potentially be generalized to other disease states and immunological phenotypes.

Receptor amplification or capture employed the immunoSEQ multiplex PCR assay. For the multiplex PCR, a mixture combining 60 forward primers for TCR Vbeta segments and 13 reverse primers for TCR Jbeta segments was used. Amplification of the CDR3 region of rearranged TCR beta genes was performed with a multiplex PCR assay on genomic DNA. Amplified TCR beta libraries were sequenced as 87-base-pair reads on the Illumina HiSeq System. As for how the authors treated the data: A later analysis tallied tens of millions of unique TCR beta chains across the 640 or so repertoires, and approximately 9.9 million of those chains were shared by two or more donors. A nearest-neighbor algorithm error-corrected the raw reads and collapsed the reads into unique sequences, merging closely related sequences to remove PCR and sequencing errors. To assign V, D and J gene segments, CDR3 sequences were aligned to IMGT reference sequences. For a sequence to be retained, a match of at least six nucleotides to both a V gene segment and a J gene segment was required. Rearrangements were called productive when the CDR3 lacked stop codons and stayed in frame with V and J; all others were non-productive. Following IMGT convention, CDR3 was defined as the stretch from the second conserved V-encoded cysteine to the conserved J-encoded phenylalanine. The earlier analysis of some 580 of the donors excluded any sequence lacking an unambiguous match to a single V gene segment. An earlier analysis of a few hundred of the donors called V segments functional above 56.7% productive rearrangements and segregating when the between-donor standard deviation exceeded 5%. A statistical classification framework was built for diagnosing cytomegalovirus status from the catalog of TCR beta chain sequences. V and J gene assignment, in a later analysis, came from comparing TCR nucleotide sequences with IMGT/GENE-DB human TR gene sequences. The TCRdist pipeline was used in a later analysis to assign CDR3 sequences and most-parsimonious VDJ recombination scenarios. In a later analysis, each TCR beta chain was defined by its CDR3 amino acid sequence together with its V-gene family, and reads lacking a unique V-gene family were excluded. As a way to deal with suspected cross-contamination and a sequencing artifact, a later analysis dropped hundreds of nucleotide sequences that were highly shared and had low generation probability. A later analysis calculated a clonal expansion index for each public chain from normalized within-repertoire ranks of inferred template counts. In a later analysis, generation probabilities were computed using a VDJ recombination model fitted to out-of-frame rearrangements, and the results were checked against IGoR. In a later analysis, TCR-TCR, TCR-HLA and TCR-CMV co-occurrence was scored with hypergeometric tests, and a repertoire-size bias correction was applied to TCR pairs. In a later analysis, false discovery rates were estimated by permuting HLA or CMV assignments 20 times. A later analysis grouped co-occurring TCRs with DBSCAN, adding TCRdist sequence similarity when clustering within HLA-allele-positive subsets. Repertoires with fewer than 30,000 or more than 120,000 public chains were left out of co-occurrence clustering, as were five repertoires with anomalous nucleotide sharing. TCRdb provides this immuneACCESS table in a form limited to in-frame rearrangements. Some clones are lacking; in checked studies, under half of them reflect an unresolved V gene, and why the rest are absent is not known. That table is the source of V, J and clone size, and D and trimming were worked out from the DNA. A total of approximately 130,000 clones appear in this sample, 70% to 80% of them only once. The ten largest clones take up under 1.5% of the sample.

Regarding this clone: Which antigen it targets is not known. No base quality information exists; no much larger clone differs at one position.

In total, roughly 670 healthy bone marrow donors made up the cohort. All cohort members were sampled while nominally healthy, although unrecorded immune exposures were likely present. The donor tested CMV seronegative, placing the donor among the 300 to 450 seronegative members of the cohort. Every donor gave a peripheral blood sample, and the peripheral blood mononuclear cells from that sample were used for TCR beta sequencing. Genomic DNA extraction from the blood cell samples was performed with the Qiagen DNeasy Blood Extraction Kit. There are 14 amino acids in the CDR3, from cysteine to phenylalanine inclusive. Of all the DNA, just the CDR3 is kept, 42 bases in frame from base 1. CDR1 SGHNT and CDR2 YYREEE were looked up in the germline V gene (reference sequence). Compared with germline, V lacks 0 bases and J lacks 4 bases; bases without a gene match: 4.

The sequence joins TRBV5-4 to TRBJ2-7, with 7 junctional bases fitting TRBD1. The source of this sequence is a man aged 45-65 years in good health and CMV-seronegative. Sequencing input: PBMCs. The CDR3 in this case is CASSLDRGHYEQYF. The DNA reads TGTGCCAGCAGCTTGGACAGGGGTCATTACGAGCAGTACTTC.